This T cell receptor beta chain appears in the sequencing data of a study of blood T cell repertoires in COVID-19. Across the whole study: There were acute and convalescent COVID-19 samples, and they came from the United States, Italy and Spain. PBMCs, B-cell-depleted T cells, or T cells provided the cDNA or gDNA that made up the material.

Looked up from germline, CDR1 is MNHEY and CDR2 is SVGAGI. Trimming cost V 6 bases and J 4 bases, with 14 bases left between them. The CDR3 extends over 14 amino acids. This clone has just one count. Per the original methods: Amplification of reference gene primers was used by the study to estimate nucleated cell counts. This table comes from immunoSEQ multiplex PCR, and its TCRdb copy is limited to in-frame clones, with some not included. The V and J calls and the clone size are those of that table, but D and trimming were determined from the DNA. Counted here are about 190,000 clones, roughly 90% occurring once; the ten biggest clones make up around 7%.

The chain uses TRBV6-5 and TRBJ2-3; tentatively, D is TRBD2 (6 bases). Sequencing was carried out using peripheral blood. The TCR sequence derives from a man aged 35 to 55 with acute or convalescent COVID-19. CDR3 loop: CASSQGTLPDTQYF. CDR3 in DNA: TGTGCCAGCAGCCAAGGGACTTTGCCAGATACGCAGTATTTT.